This T cell receptor (beta chain) was found in a study of vaccination effects on CD4 cells after COVID-19. At the end of around 11 days of culture, CD4+ T cells were isolated. Each participant was administered two doses of either the BNT162b2 or the mRNA-1273 vaccine. Each culture had half its medium swapped for IL-2 medium on days 3 and 7. CDR3 length equals 14 residues. Germline V gene lookup returns CDR1 MNHNS and CDR2 SASEGT. V lost 1 base and J 8 bases, leaving 9 bases between the germline ends. As for this clone: Its antigen is as yet unknown.

Clones were read by immunoSEQ multiplex PCR, and TCRdb kept only the in-frame ones, dropping some. This repertoire shows nearly 45,000 clones, 72% found once; its top ten account for roughly a tenth. This sequence was found in a human donor who received a COVID-19 vaccine. The starting material was CD4+ T cells from PBMCs cultured without peptide, obtained after COVID-19 vaccination. The chain uses TRBV6-1 and TRBJ1-6, with D perhaps matching TRBD1 (6 bases). The CDR3 DNA is TGTGCCAGCAGTGAAGGGGGGCTGTATTCACCCCTCCACTTT. Translated, it gives CASSEGGLYSPLHF.